The 9 T cell receptor beta chains listed next were all sequenced from one sample in a study of T cells in tumors after PD-1 blockade (dated by TCRdb to the late 2010s). To prepare the library, the immunoSEQ multiplex PCR assay was applied. TCRdb holds this immuneACCESS table with in-frame rearrangements only. Some clones are missing; in checked studies, unresolved V genes explain under half, and the rest has no known cause. The sample table shows around 2,000 clones, and about 76% are seen once. The ten largest clones add up to roughly 13% of the sample. This sample's time point label indicates: second of two pre-therapy site-matched biopsies around 2 months apart. The source was tumor tissue, collected before anti-PD-1 treatment. These receptors were taken from a human donor with basal cell carcinoma.

There are a few counts of this clone. The gene calls are TRBV19 and TRBJ2-1, with 8 bases fitting TRBD2. Trimming cost V 11 bases and J 6 bases; bases outside gene matches: 12. This CDR3 has 14 amino acids. Germline V gene data show CDR1 as LNHDA and CDR2 as SQIVND (reference sequence). Written as DNA, the CDR3 is TGTGCCGTCGGGGGGGTGACACTGGGCAATGAGCAGTTCTTC. This encodes CAVGGVTLGNEQFF.

The genes are TRBV6-6 and TRBJ1-2, with D perhaps TRBD1 (6 bases). CDR3 length: 11 amino acids. The germline V gene has CDR1 MNHNY and CDR2 SVGAGI (reference sequence). The V and J ends lost 7 bases and 5 bases respectively, with 8 bases between them. CDR3 sequence (DNA): TGTGCCAGCAAGGGGGAGTATGGCTACACCTTC. It specifies CASKGEYGYTF.

This sequence joins TRBV5-4 and TRBJ2-2; 9 nucleotides agree with TRBD2. CDR3 size: 15 residues. Germline CDR1 reads SGHNT; CDR2 reads YYREEE (reference sequence). The V and J ends lost 0 bases and 6 bases, in that order; junction bases with no gene match: 3. The CDR3 sequence: CASSLVGTSSGELFF. CDR3 bases: TGTGCCAGCAGCTTGGTCGGGACTAGCTCCGGGGAGCTGTTTTTT.

V gene TRBV24-1 combines with J gene TRBJ1-2, with a tentative D call TRBD1 (5 bases). CDR1 and CDR2 (germline): KGHDR, SFDVKD. V lost 8 bases and J lost 7, with 13 bases in between. The CDR3 runs 12 residues. CDR3: CATTDGGGGYTF. The CDR3 DNA reads TGTGCCACCACCGACGGGGGTGGTGGCTACACCTTC.

In nucleotides, the CDR3 is TGTGCCAGCAGTTACGCGGGGGGGCTTCAAGAGACCCAGTACTTC. Translation gives CASSYAGGLQETQYF. The J gene is TRBJ2-5, the V gene TRBV6-6; the match to TRBD2 covers 9 bases. This CDR3 is 15 amino acids long. V gave up 2 bases and J gave up 2 bases; unmatched junction bases: 3. Germline CDR1 reads MNHNY; CDR2 reads SVGAGI (reference sequence).

This clone appeared once. J is TRBJ2-7 and V is TRBV7-9; 8 bases line up with TRBD1. This CDR3 has 15 amino acids. Germline CDR1 SEHNR, CDR2 FQNEAQ (reference sequence). J was trimmed by 0 bases and V by 3 bases; bases with no gene match: 4. The DNA of the CDR3 is TGTGCCAGCAGCTTTACAGGGGGATCCTCCTACGAGCAGTACTTC. Its translation: CASSFTGGSSYEQYF. Full variable domain (rest looked up from reference TRBV7-9 and TRBJ2-7): DTGVSQNPRHKITKRGQNVTFRCDPISEHNRLYWYRQTLGQGPEFLTYFQNEAQLEKSRLLSDRFSAERPKGSFSTLEIQRTEQGDSAMYLCASSFTGGSSYEQYFGPGTRLTVT.

The chain carries TRBV2 and TRBJ2-4, with D possibly matching TRBD1 (5 bases). The V end was cut by 5 bases, the J end by 0 bases, with 17 bases between. Germline-derived CDR1 and CDR2 are SNHLY and FYNNEI. This CDR3 region has 17 residues. The CDR3, as DNA: TGTGCCAGCAGTCCCCGACAGAGTAGTTTAGCCAAAAACATTCAGTACTTC. Amino acids: CASSPRQSSLAKNIQYF.

V and J are TRBV28 and TRBJ2-7, with 7 positions matching TRBD1. Germline trimming cut 5 bases from V and 7 bases from J; bases unmatched to any gene: 11. The CDR3 runs to 14 residues. Germline V gene lookup returns CDR1 MDHEN and CDR2 SYDVKM. In DNA form, the CDR3 reads TGTGCCAGCAGTACCACAGGGGAGATAGTGGAGCAGTACTTC. Its translation: CASSTTGEIVEQYF.

The CDR3 reads CASSTGVNTEAFF. The CDR3 DNA reads as TGTGCCAGCAGTACAGGGGTTAACACTGAAGCTTTCTTT. This chain links TRBV6-4 with TRBJ1-1, with 7 bases that match TRBD1. The trim removed 5 bases at V and 2 bases at J, leaving 2 bases unmatched. The CDR3 consists of 13 residues. Germline CDR1 reads MRHNA; CDR2 reads SNTAGT.